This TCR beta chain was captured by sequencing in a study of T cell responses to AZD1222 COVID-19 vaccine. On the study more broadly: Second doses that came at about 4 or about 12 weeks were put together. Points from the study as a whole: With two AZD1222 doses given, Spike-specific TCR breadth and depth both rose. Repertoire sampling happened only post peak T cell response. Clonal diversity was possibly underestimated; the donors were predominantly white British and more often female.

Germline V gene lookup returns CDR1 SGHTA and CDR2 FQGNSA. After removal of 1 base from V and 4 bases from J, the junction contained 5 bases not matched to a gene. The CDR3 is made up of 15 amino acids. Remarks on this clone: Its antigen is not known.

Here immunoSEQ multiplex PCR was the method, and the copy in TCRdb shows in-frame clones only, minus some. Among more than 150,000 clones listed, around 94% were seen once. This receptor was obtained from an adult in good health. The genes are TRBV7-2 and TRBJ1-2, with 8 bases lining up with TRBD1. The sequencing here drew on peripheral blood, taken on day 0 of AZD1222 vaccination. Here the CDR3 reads CASSLGDRLFYGYTF. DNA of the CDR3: TGTGCCAGCAGCTTAGGGGACAGGCTCTTCTATGGCTACACCTTC.